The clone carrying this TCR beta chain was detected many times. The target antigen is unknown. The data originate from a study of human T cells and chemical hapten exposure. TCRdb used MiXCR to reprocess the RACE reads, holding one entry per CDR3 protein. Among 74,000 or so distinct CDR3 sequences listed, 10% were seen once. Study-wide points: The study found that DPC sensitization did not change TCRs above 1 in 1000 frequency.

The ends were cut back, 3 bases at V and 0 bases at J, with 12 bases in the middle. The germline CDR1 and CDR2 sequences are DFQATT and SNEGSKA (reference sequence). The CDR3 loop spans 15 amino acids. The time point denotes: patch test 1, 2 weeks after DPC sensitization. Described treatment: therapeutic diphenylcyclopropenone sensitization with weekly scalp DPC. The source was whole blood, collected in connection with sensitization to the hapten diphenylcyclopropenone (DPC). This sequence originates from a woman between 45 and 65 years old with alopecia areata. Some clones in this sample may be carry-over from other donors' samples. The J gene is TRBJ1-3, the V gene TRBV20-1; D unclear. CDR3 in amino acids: CSARPESSSGNTIYF. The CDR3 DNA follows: TGCAGTGCTAGGCCCGAGAGTAGCTCTGGAAACACCATATATTTT.